A selection of T cell receptor beta chains follows, all from one sample in a study of Graves' ophthalmopathy and Graves' hyperthyroidism. TCRdb re-derived calls from the multiplex PCR reads in MiXCR, one entry per CDR3 protein. The sample lists more than 550,000 distinct CDR3 sequences; 35% to 50% were seen once. The sample comprised peripheral blood. Receptor source: an adult man with Graves' ophthalmopathy. Both conserved end residues are part of each CDR3. A D gene is named only where the DNA matches it firmly. A row's size may be missing; if present it is once, few, many or a size class.

>TRBJ2-7|TRBV7-9|TRBD1|NA
CASSHYGQGINYEQYF
TGCGCCAGCAGCCACTATGGACAGGGAATAAACTACGAGCAGTACTTC
>TRBJ2-7|TRBV24-1|TRBD1|NA
CATSASGQGDYSYEQYF
TGTGCCACCAGCGCAAGTGGACAGGGAGACTATTCCTACGAGCAGTACTTC
>TRBJ2-7|TRBV11-2|TRBD1|many
CASSPMTGLTYEQYF
TGTGCCAGCAGCCCGATGACAGGGTTGACCTACGAGCAGTACTTC
>TRBJ1-4|TRBV25-1|TRBD1|NA
CASSERGTGPEKLFF
TGTGCCAGCAGTGAACGGGGGACAGGGCCTGAAAAACTGTTTTTT
>TRBJ1-2|TRBV2|TRBD1|few
CASSVDRGGFGYTF
TGTGCCAGCAGCGTGGACAGGGGGGGATTTGGCTACACCTTC
>TRBJ1-2|TRBV30|NA|NA
CAWTRDKLGYGYTF
TGTGCCTGGACTCGGGATAAGCTCGGGTATGGCTACACCTTC
>TRBJ1-4|TRBV6-1|NA|many
CASSEAGGKLFF
TGTGCCAGCAGTGAAGCGGGGGGAAAACTGTTTTTT
>TRBJ1-5|TRBV12-3/TRBV12-4|NA|many
CARVQPQHF
TGTGCCAGGGTTCAGCCCCAGCATTTT
>TRBJ1-2|TRBV19|TRBD1|many
CASSITGGAYGYTF
TGTGCCAGTAGTATCACAGGGGGCGCCTATGGCTACACCTTC
>TRBJ1-6|TRBV9|NA|NA
CASRQEGPNSPLHF
TGTGCCAGCAGGCAAGAGGGGCCAAATTCACCCCTCCACTTT
>TRBJ2-5|TRBV9|NA|NA
CASSVGATGTQYF
TGTGCCAGCAGCGTAGGTGCAACCGGGACCCAGTACTTC
>TRBJ2-5|TRBV29-1|TRBD1|many
CSVASGTGAETQYF
TGCAGCGTTGCTTCCGGGACAGGGGCAGAGACCCAGTACTTC
>TRBJ1-4|TRBV10-3|NA|NA
CAISPRTDEKLFF
TGTGCCATCAGCCCGAGGACAGACGAAAAACTGTTTTTT
>TRBJ1-1|TRBV30|NA|NA
CACMRRTAFF
TGTGCCTGTATGAGGCGGACGGCTTTCTTT
>TRBJ2-5|TRBV20-1|TRBD2|many
CSARDLLAGGEETQYF
TGCAGTGCTAGAGATTTGTTAGCGGGGGGCGAAGAGACCCAGTACTTC
>TRBJ2-5|TRBV29-1|NA|NA
CSLSGGSEETQYF
TGCAGCTTGAGTGGGGGGAGTGAGGAGACCCAGTACTTC
>TRBJ2-7|TRBV5-1|TRBD1|many
CASSSGQGVGEQYF
TGCGCCAGCAGCTCAGGACAGGGGGTCGGTGAGCAGTACTTC
>TRBJ2-2|TRBV15|NA|NA
CATSRDSGELFF
TGTGCCACCAGCAGAGATTCGGGGGAGCTGTTTTTT
>TRBJ2-2|TRBV12-3/TRBV12-4|NA|few
CASSYYGGANTGELFF
TGTGCCAGCAGTTACTATGGGGGCGCGAACACCGGGGAGCTGTTTTTT
>TRBJ2-7|TRBV7-2|TRBD1|NA
CASSSDRGSGGYEQYF
TGTGCCAGCAGTTCTGACAGGGGCAGTGGCGGCTACGAGCAGTACTTC
>TRBJ1-6|TRBV25-1|TRBD1|NA
CASRLTGQGSSPLHF
TGTGCCAGCAGGCTGACCGGACAGGGGAGTTCACCCCTCCACTTT
>TRBJ1-2|TRBV2|TRBD1|NA
CASSEGQGSEDYGYTF
TGTGCCAGCAGTGAAGGACAGGGGAGCGAAGACTATGGCTACACCTTC
>TRBJ1-6|TRBV2|TRBD1|NA
CAIKEGARYNSPLHF
TGTGCCATCAAGGAGGGGGCGCGCTATAATTCACCCCTCCACTTT
>TRBJ1-5|TRBV20-1|TRBD1|many
CSASKRTGGGARNQPQHF
TGCAGTGCCAGTAAGCGGACAGGGGGCGGGGCGCGCAATCAGCCCCAGCATTTT
>TRBJ2-2|TRBV19|TRBD2|few
CASSNGLAVLQGELFF
TGTGCCAGTAGTAACGGACTAGCGGTACTTCAGGGGGAGCTGTTTTTT
>TRBJ1-2|TRBV30|NA|NA
CASNDGSYGYTF
TGTGCCTCGAACGACGGAAGCTATGGCTACACCTTC
>TRBJ2-5|TRBV11-2|TRBD1|NA
CASSSWTGALQETQYF
TGTGCCAGCAGCTCGTGGACAGGGGCCCTACAAGAGACCCAGTACTTC
>TRBJ2-7|TRBV5-6|NA|many
CASSEHGEQYF
TGTGCCAGCAGCGAACACGGCGAGCAGTACTTC
>TRBJ1-1|TRBV7-8|TRBD1|many
CASSQPDRGETEAFF
TGTGCCAGCAGCCAACCGGACAGGGGAGAAACTGAAGCTTTCTTT
>TRBJ2-7|TRBV20-1|NA|NA
CSARTLLWGQAYEQYF
TGCAGTGCTAGGACCCTCCTGTGGGGCCAAGCGTACGAGCAGTACTTC
>TRBJ1-6|TRBV7-6|NA|many
CASSLREIGSSPLHF
TGTGCCAGCAGCTTGAGGGAGATCGGAAGTTCACCCCTCCACTTT
>TRBJ2-4|TRBV7-8|NA|NA
CASSFAGAKNIQYF
TGTGCCAGCAGCTTCGCGGGGGCCAAAAACATTCAGTACTTC
>TRBJ1-4|TRBV4-1|TRBD1|NA
CASSLTDPGQGEEKLFF
TGCGCCAGCAGCCTCACCGACCCGGGACAGGGGGAGGAAAAACTGTTTTTT
>TRBJ2-2|TRBV19|NA|few
CASTSRGTGELFF
TGTGCCAGTACCTCACGGGGGACCGGGGAGCTGTTTTTT
>TRBJ2-7|TRBV29-1|TRBD1|many
CSARTGNEQYF
TGCAGCGCCAGGACAGGGAACGAGCAGTACTTC
>TRBJ2-2|TRBV20-1|TRBD2|few
CSARGLAGGGNTGELFF
TGCAGTGCTCGTGGACTAGCGGGAGGGGGGAACACCGGGGAGCTGTTTTTT
>TRBJ1-1|TRBV10-3|NA|NA
CAISYSPNTEAFF
TGTGCCATCAGTTACTCACCGAACACTGAAGCTTTCTTT
>TRBJ1-1|TRBV15|NA|many
CATSRQVNTEAFF
TGTGCCACCAGCAGACAGGTGAACACTGAAGCTTTCTTT
>TRBJ1-1|TRBV6-5|NA|many
CASSYGQYTEAFF
TGTGCCAGCAGTTACGGACAATACACTGAAGCTTTCTTT
>TRBJ2-5|TRBV10-2|NA|NA
CASIGQWGETQYF
TGCGCCAGCATAGGGCAATGGGGAGAGACCCAGTACTTC
>TRBJ2-5|TRBV11-2|NA|many
CASTLLPETQYF
TGTGCCAGCACCCTCCTACCTGAGACCCAGTACTTC
>TRBJ1-6|TRBV6-1|NA|many
CASSTGWDNSPLHF
TGTGCCAGCAGTACAGGGTGGGATAATTCACCCCTCCACTTT
>TRBJ2-7|TRBV14|NA|NA
CASSQAPYLRGSSYEQYF
TGTGCCAGCAGCCAGGCCCCCTATTTGCGGGGTTCCTCCTACGAGCAGTACTTC
>TRBJ2-7|TRBV20-1|TRBD2|many
CSAGTSGSSYEQYF
TGCAGTGCTGGGACTAGCGGGAGCTCCTACGAGCAGTACTTC
>TRBJ2-5|TRBV5-1|TRBD2|NA
CASGDSGTGGTQYF
TGCGCCAGCGGCGATAGCGGGACTGGGGGGACCCAGTACTTC
>TRBJ1-1|TRBV14|TRBD1|many
CASSQRGQVTEAFF
TGTGCCAGCAGCCAACGGGGACAGGTCACTGAAGCTTTCTTT
>TRBJ2-5|TRBV29-1|NA|NA
CSLSHQETQYF
TGCAGCTTAAGTCACCAAGAGACCCAGTACTTC
>TRBJ2-7|TRBV2|TRBD2|NA
CACSAYPGLAGVSEQYF
TGTGCCTGCAGTGCGTACCCGGGACTAGCGGGAGTGAGCGAGCAGTACTTC
>TRBJ1-2|TRBV4-2|NA|few
CASSQRGFYGYTF
TGTGCCAGCAGCCAGCGGGGGTTCTATGGCTACACCTTC
>TRBJ1-6|TRBV9|NA|many
CASSFTSRSTNSPLHF
TGTGCCAGCAGCTTCACAAGCAGGAGTACGAATTCACCCCTCCACTTT
>TRBJ1-5|TRBV6-2/TRBV6-3|TRBD1|many
CASAFGTEAQPQHF
TGTGCCAGCGCTTTCGGGACAGAGGCTCAGCCCCAGCATTTT
>TRBJ1-3|TRBV20-1|NA|NA
CSARRGASGNTIYF
TGCAGTGCTAGGAGGGGGGCCTCTGGAAACACCATATATTTT
>TRBJ2-7|TRBV16|NA|NA
CASSLDRGRGYYEQYF
TGTGCCAGCAGCCTTGACCGGGGCAGGGGATACTACGAGCAGTACTTC
>TRBJ2-7|TRBV10-3|TRBD1|many
CAIRTDRVRDEQYF
TGTGCCATCAGGACCGACAGGGTTAGGGACGAGCAGTACTTC